Listed here are 27 T cell receptor beta chains from one sample, sequenced in a study of T cells in Graves' hyperthyroidism and ophthalmopathy (dated by TCRdb to the late 2010s). Receptors were amplified or captured by multiplex PCR. Sequencing instrument: Illumina HiSeq 2000. The TCR beta CDR3 regions were amplified from the RNA transcripts. The TCR CDR3 was subjected to a first round of RT-PCR using the HTBI primer set and the Qiagen OneStep RT-PCR kit. The public reads were quality trimmed at Q25 with fastp and then assembled into clones with MiXCR by TCRdb, keeping productive beta chains. Rows are combined by CDR3 protein, so each entry shows the most common genes and DNA. This sample holds 300,000 to 400,000 distinct CDR3 sequences; roughly 20% were observed only once. The ten biggest clones cover over 35% of the sample. Material: blood. The receptors here all came from a man aged 18 to 35 with Graves' ophthalmopathy.

The chain couples TRBV7-2 to TRBJ2-1; D remains ambiguous. The CDR3 runs 13 residues. CDR1 is SGHTA, CDR2 FQGNSA, per germline. Trimming removed 2 bases from V and 3 bases from J, with 5 bases in between. The DNA for the CDR3 is TGTGCCAGCAGCTTAATGGGCTACAATGAGCAGTTCTTC. Protein product: CASSLMGYNEQFF.

This chain uses TRBV20-1 with TRBJ2-3; 11 bases are a match to TRBD2. Germline CDR1 reads DFQATT; CDR2 reads SNEGSKA (reference sequence). Trimming at V came to 4 bases and at J to 4 bases, leaving 7 bases not matched to a gene. This CDR3 spans 15 amino acids. In nucleotides, the CDR3 is TGCAGTGCTATCTGGACTAGCGGGTTTTCAGATACGCAGTATTTT. This gives the protein CSAIWTSGFSDTQYF.

In this sample, this clonotype turned up a few times. This chain joins TRBV6-1 and TRBJ2-5; 10 bases map to TRBD2. This CDR3 is 17 amino acids long. The V and J ends lost 8 bases and 5 bases, in that order; junction bases with no gene match: 17. Germline assignment: CDR1 MNHNS and CDR2 SASEGT. The DNA of the CDR3 is TGTGCCAGCTTCGCCCAGACTAGCGGGTATGGATGGGAGACCCAGTACTTC. Protein sequence: CASFAQTSGYGWETQYF.

The V call is TRBV6-5, the J call TRBJ2-7, with D perhaps TRBD1 (5 bases). Germline V gene sequence: CDR1 MNHEY, CDR2 SVGAGI. V lost 4 bases to trimming and J lost 5 bases, with 9 bases between them. This CDR3 is 12 amino acids long. CDR3 in amino acids: CASSSRQHEQYF. The CDR3 DNA follows: TGTGCCAGCAGTTCAAGACAGCACGAGCAGTACTTC.

This clonotype was observed at least ten times. J is TRBJ2-3 and V is TRBV6-5; D uncertain. The CDR3 loop spans 16 amino acids. V was clipped by 2 bases and J by 0 bases, with 12 bases between them. Germline CDR1 MNHEY, CDR2 SVGAGI. CDR3 nucleotides: TGTGCCAGCAGTTACGGACCCCCACTTAGCACAGATACGCAGTATTTT. It encodes CASSYGPPLSTDTQYF.

The J gene is TRBJ2-7, the V gene TRBV5-1; possibly TRBD1 for D (6 bases). The CDR3 extends over 16 amino acids. V was pared by 0 bases and J by 0 bases, with 13 bases between. Germline V gene data show CDR1 as SGHRS and CDR2 as YFSETQ. In DNA form, the CDR3 reads TGCGCCAGCAGCTTGGGTCGGGCAGGGGCCTCCTACGAGCAGTACTTC. It codes for CASSLGRAGASYEQYF. Based on the CDR3 plus reference TRBV5-1 and TRBJ2-7, the full variable domain is KAGVTQTPRYLIKTRGQQVTLSCSPISGHRSVSWYQQTPGQGLQFLFEYFSETQRNKGNFPGRFSGRQFSNSRSEMNVSTLELGDSALYLCASSLGRAGASYEQYFGPGTRLTVT.

This clonotype was counted only a few times. CDR3 amino acids: CATSDPGEPQHF. For the CDR3, the DNA is TGTGCCACCAGTGATCCAGGGGAGCCCCAGCATTTT. V usage is TRBV24-1 and J usage is TRBJ1-5, with D maybe TRBD1 (6 bases). The germline gives CDR1 KGHDR, CDR2 SFDVKD. This CDR3 comprises 12 residues. V lost 3 bases, J lost 8 bases, and 7 bases lay in between.

There are many counts of this clonotype. The genes are TRBV20-1 and TRBJ1-3; D is ambiguous. V was cut by 1 base and J by 4 bases, with 8 bases left in between. The CDR3 has 13 residues. Germline V gene sequence: CDR1 DFQATT, CDR2 SNEGSKA (reference sequence). CDR3 amino acids: CSARVGWGNTIYF. The CDR3 DNA follows: TGCAGTGCTAGAGTGGGGTGGGGAAACACCATATATTTT.

This clonotype was recorded at least ten times. V usage is TRBV11-2 and J usage is TRBJ2-2; perhaps D is TRBD1 or TRBD2 (5 bases each). CDR3 length equals 16 residues. Trimming removed 1 base at V and 3 bases at J, with 12 bases between. Germline V gene data show CDR1 as SGHAT and CDR2 as FQNNGV. The CDR3 coding sequence is TGTGCCAGCAGCTTAGCTGGGGGACCCTACACCGGGGAGCTGTTTTTT. Its protein product is CASSLAGGPYTGELFF.

The chain carries TRBV11-2 and TRBJ1-2, with 12 nucleotides matching TRBD1. Germline CDR1 is SGHAT and CDR2 is FQNNGV. With 3 bases clipped from V and 2 bases from J, the junction kept 7 bases outside the gene matches. The CDR3 is 17 residues long. This CDR3 reads CASSLGTGGGANYGYTF. The DNA for the CDR3 is TGTGCCAGCAGCTTGGGGACAGGGGGCGGTGCGAACTATGGCTACACCTTC.

This clonotype was seen more than once but under ten times. The J gene is TRBJ2-3, the V gene TRBV5-6; the D is unclear. The CDR3 runs to 15 residues. Germline V CDR1 and CDR2: SGHDT, YYEEEE. V was clipped by 3 bases and J by 0 bases, with 11 bases between them. The CDR3 loop reads CASSSLGWSTDTQYF. The CDR3 DNA reads as TGTGCCAGCAGCTCACTTGGATGGAGCACAGATACGCAGTATTTT.

This chain links TRBV7-3 with TRBJ2-1; 12 bases map to TRBD2. CDR3 length: 17 residues. The V and J ends lost 5 bases and 4 bases, in that order; junction bases with no gene match: 9. Germline values: CDR1 SGHTA, CDR2 FQGTGA. The CDR3 is CASSETGTSGWYNEQFF. The CDR3 DNA follows: TGTGCCAGCAGCGAAACCGGGACTAGCGGGTGGTACAATGAGCAGTTCTTC. The variable domain in full, completed from reference TRBV7-3 and TRBJ2-1, reads GAGVSQTPSNKVTEKGKYVELRCDPISGHTALYWYRQSLGQGPEFLIYFQGTGAADDSGLPNDRFFAVRPEGSVSTLKIQRTERGDSAVYLCASSETGTSGWYNEQFFGPGTRLTVL.

In the case of this clonotype: This could be a read error, since a much larger clone is one nucleotide away. The V call is TRBV9, the J call TRBJ1-1, with D possibly matching TRBD1 (5 bases). CDR1 is SGDLS and CDR2 is YYNGEE in the germline V gene. The ends were cut back, 6 bases at V and 1 base at J, with 16 bases in the middle. This CDR3 is built from 15 residues. As DNA, the CDR3 is TGTGCCAGCACCACCAAAGGGCAGGGGAACACTGAAGCTTTCTTT. It yields the protein CASTTKGQGNTEAFF.

As for this clonotype: A much bigger clone sits one base away, suggesting this may be a read error. The J gene is TRBJ2-7, the V gene TRBV6-5; D may be TRBD1 (5 bases). This CDR3 is 15 amino acids long. In germline, CDR1 is MNHEY, CDR2 SVGAGI. V lost 5 bases and J 0 bases, leaving 14 bases between the germline ends. The DNA of the CDR3 is TGTGCCAGCAGTCACGGACATCTTCTCTCCTACGAGCAGTACTTC. This translates into CASSHGHLLSYEQYF.

Many counts were recorded for this clonotype. J is TRBJ1-1 and V is TRBV9; D gene ambiguous. The CDR3 extends over 14 amino acids. The germline V gene has CDR1 SGDLS and CDR2 YYNGEE. Trimming pared 0 bases from V and 4 bases from J, leaving 10 bases between. The CDR3 DNA reads as TGTGCCAGCAGCGTAGATGTGTTCGGCACTGAAGCTTTCTTT. Translated: CASSVDVFGTEAFF.

At least ten counts were recorded for this clonotype. The chain carries TRBV3-1 and TRBJ2-3, with 12 nucleotides matching TRBD1. CDR1 is LGHDT, CDR2 YNNKEL, per germline (reference sequence). The V and J ends lost 2 bases and 7 bases, in that order; junction bases with no gene match: 7. The CDR3 has 16 amino acids. CDR3: CASSQPSGQGAHTQYF. The DNA for the CDR3 is TGTGCCAGCAGCCAACCCTCGGGACAGGGGGCTCATACGCAGTATTTT.

This clonotype was counted many times. The chain joins TRBV6-1 to TRBJ2-7; 8 bases map to TRBD1. V trimming: 1 base; J trimming: 3 bases; junction bases outside the gene matches: 5. Germline CDR1 MNHNS, CDR2 SASEGT. The CDR3 consists of 15 residues. CDR3 residues: CASSEGPDRVYEQYF. The CDR3 coding sequence is TGTGCCAGCAGTGAAGGTCCGGACAGGGTCTACGAGCAGTACTTC.

This clonotype was seen at least ten times. The J gene is TRBJ2-2, the V gene TRBV7-9; 7 positions agree with TRBD2. The germline gives CDR1 SEHNR, CDR2 FQNEAQ (reference sequence). This CDR3 is 17 amino acids long. V shed 5 bases, J shed 5 bases, and the junction held 14 bases outside the gene matches. The CDR3: CASSAHYQRGRTGELFF. The DNA of the CDR3 is TGTGCCAGCAGCGCCCACTACCAGCGGGGAAGGACCGGGGAGCTGTTTTTT.

This clonotype was observed many times. V gene TRBV12-3 or TRBV12-4 combines with J gene TRBJ1-1, with a tentative D call TRBD1 (6 bases). The CDR3 spans 14 residues. Trimming took off 3 bases at V and 1 base at J, with 9 bases between the two ends. The CDR3 DNA is TGTGCCAGCAGTTTTGGGGGGCCGAACACTGAAGCTTTCTTT. Translation: CASSFGGPNTEAFF.

The chain uses TRBV29-1 and TRBJ2-1, with a weak D call TRBD1 (6 bases). The CDR3 spans 14 residues. CDR1 is SQVTM, CDR2 ANQGSEA, per germline. Trimming took 7 bases from V and 8 from J, leaving 21 bases between them. CDR3 sequence reads: CSDQSGVRTHEQFF. DNA of the CDR3: TGCAGCGATCAATCAGGGGTAAGAACGCATGAGCAGTTCTTC.

For this clonotype: Compared with germline, one end of the junction differs, possibly owing to a read error. This sequence joins TRBV7-7 and TRBJ2-1; TRBD1 might be the D (5 bases). The CDR3 length is 16 residues. Per germline, CDR1 SSHAT and CDR2 FNYEAQ (reference sequence). The CDR3 DNA reads as TGTGCTAGCAGCTTAGGGGTCCTTCCCTCGGACAATGAGCAGTTCTTC. Its translation is CASSLGVLPSDNEQFF.

The V call is TRBV6-1, the J call TRBJ2-7, with 11 bases fitting TRBD1. Losses at the gene ends were 4 bases for V and 3 bases for J; bases not matched to a gene: 5. This CDR3 region has 15 residues. Germline V lookup: CDR1 MNHNS, CDR2 SASEGT. The DNA of the CDR3 is TGTGCCAGCAGTGTCTGGACAGGGGGCGGCTACGAGCAGTACTTC. Translation: CASSVWTGGGYEQYF.

The chain links TRBV24-1 to TRBJ2-2; 7 bases are shared with TRBD1. CDR3 length equals 17 residues. Germline lookup yields CDR1 KGHDR and CDR2 SFDVKD. V trimming: 3 bases; J trimming: 7 bases; junction bases outside the gene matches: 13. DNA of the CDR3: TGTGCCACCAGTGATCATCTGGGACAGACGTTGGGCGGGGAGCTGTTTTTT. It yields the protein CATSDHLGQTLGGELFF.

The table lists this clonotype with many counts. The chain recombines TRBV7-9 with TRBJ2-2; TRBD1 agrees at 7 bases. J was trimmed by 1 base and V by 5 bases; bases with no gene match: 4. The CDR3 totals 15 residues. The germline gives CDR1 SEHNR, CDR2 FQNEAQ (reference sequence). The CDR3 reads CASSPWTGNTGELFF. DNA for the CDR3: TGTGCCAGCAGCCCGTGGACAGGGAACACCGGGGAGCTGTTTTTT.

A few counts support this clonotype. The chain joins TRBV29-1 to TRBJ1-1, with D uncertain. CDR3 length: 12 amino acids. Germline V gene lookup returns CDR1 SQVTM and CDR2 ANQGSEA. The ends were cut back, 0 bases at V and 8 bases at J, with 10 bases in the middle. CDR3 region: CSVEDHLAEAFF. DNA for the CDR3: TGCAGCGTTGAAGACCACCTTGCGGAAGCTTTCTTT.

This clonotype was found a few times. This CDR3 reads CASTRGGAAQETQYF. The DNA of the CDR3 is TGTGCTAGTACCCGAGGGGGGGCGGCACAAGAGACCCAGTACTTC. The V call is TRBV12-5, the J call TRBJ2-5, with a weak D call TRBD2 (7 bases). Germline V gene sequence: CDR1 LGHNT, CDR2 FRNRAP. Between the trimmed V and J ends, which lost 8 bases and 2 bases, there was a span of 18 bases. The CDR3 extends over 15 amino acids.

This chain joins TRBV10-1 and TRBJ2-3; D gene ambiguous. Per germline, CDR1 WNHNN and CDR2 SYGVQD (reference sequence). The CDR3 spans 11 residues. The V end was cut by 7 bases, the J end by 4 bases, with 6 bases between. As DNA, the CDR3 is TGCGCCAGCACCCCGGCAGATACGCAGTATTTT. It translates to CASTPADTQYF.